A selection of T cell receptor beta chains follows, all from one sample in a study of technical replicates of blood from a handful of donors. The assay was immunoSEQ multiplex PCR, and TCRdb's table has in-frame clones only and misses some. The sample records just under 60,000 clones, approximately 94% being singletons. Sequencing used PBMCs. Receptors originate from a human donor in good health. Some clones in this sample may be carry-over from other donors' samples. The CDR3 runs from the conserved cysteine through the conserved F or W. A D gene is named only where the DNA matches it firmly. Clone size is shown for a subset of rows, as once, few, many or a class of expanded clone.

clone size	D gene	V gene	J gene	CDR3 protein	CDR3 DNA
NA	NA	TRBV5-8	TRBJ2-3	CASSLGGYTDTQYF	TGTGCCAGCAGCTTGGGCGGATACACAGATACGCAGTATTTT
NA	NA	TRBV7-9	TRBJ2-7	CASSHVSPTGPTF	TGTGCCAGCAGCCACGTATCCCCTACAGGACCCACTTTC
NA	NA	TRBV5-1	TRBJ1-1	CASSGGGNTEAFF	TGCGCCAGCAGCGGGGGGGGGAACACTGAAGCTTTCTTT
once	TRBD2	TRBV6-1	TRBJ2-7	CASSRTSGNSYEQYF	TGTGCCAGCAGCAGGACTAGCGGGAACTCCTACGAGCAGTACTTC
once	TRBD2	TRBV15	TRBJ2-5	CATSPAAGTRLETQYF	TGTGCCACCAGCCCGGCCGCAGGGACTAGATTAGAGACCCAGTACTTC
NA	NA	TRBV6-4	TRBJ1-1	CASSDTRGTEAFF	TGTGCCAGCAGTGACACCAGGGGAACTGAAGCTTTCTTT
few	NA	TRBV7-8	TRBJ2-7	CASSLGASPPGQYF	TGTGCCAGCAGCTTAGGGGCGTCCCCGCCTGGGCAGTACTTC
NA	TRBD2	TRBV23-1	TRBJ2-5	CARTSGSEETQYF	TGCGCCAGGACTAGCGGGAGTGAAGAGACCCAGTACTTC
NA	TRBD2	TRBV4-1	TRBJ2-5	CASSQDRASGGTFQETQYF	TGCGCCAGCAGCCAAGATAGGGCTAGCGGGGGTACCTTCCAAGAGACCCAGTACTTC
once	NA	TRBV27	TRBJ2-3	CASSLVRGPLGGSVEDTQYF	TGTGCCAGCAGTTTAGTCAGGGGGCCGCTGGGCGGGAGTGTGGAAGATACGCAGTATTTT
NA	TRBD2	TRBV18	TRBJ2-7	CASSPKAGDWYEQYF	TGTGCCAGCTCACCAAAGGCGGGAGATTGGTACGAGCAGTACTTC
NA	NA	TRBV7-9	TRBJ1-2	CASSGLLWVNYGYTF	TGTGCCAGCAGCGGGCTACTTTGGGTTAACTATGGCTACACCTTC
NA	NA	TRBV2	TRBJ2-7	CASSEASQTYEQYF	TGTGCCAGCAGTGAAGCGTCACAGACCTACGAGCAGTACTTC
once	NA	TRBV15	TRBJ1-5	CATSGGGIQPQHF	TGTGCCACCAGCGGGGGAGGGATCCAGCCCCAGCATTTT
NA	NA	TRBV7-3	TRBJ1-6	CASSPMEGRFLPDNSPLHF	TGTGCCAGCAGCCCAATGGAGGGACGCTTCCTCCCCGATAATTCACCCCTCCACTTT
NA	NA	TRBV12-2	TRBJ1-5	CASRRQGPSNQPQHF	TGTGCAAGTCGTCGACAGGGGCCAAGCAATCAGCCCCAGCATTTT
NA	TRBD2	TRBV2	TRBJ2-1	CASSGTSGADNEQFF	TGTGCCAGCAGTGGGACTAGCGGGGCGGACAATGAGCAGTTCTTC
NA	TRBD1	TRBV5-6	TRBJ2-4	CASTGTGKNIQYF	TGTGCCAGCACCGGGACAGGGAAAAACATTCAGTACTTC
NA	NA	TRBV7-9	TRBJ2-1	CASSRPRDTYNEQFF	TGTGCCAGCAGCCGCCCCAGGGACACCTACAATGAGCAGTTCTTC
NA	TRBD2	TRBV5-4	TRBJ2-2	CASSPQLAANTGELFF	TGTGCCAGCAGCCCCCAACTAGCGGCGAACACCGGGGAGCTGTTTTTT
once	NA	TRBV4-3	TRBJ1-2	CASSQAGEAPDGYTF	TGCGCCAGCAGCCAGGCCGGAGAGGCCCCCGATGGCTACACCTTC
NA	NA	TRBV7-2	TRBJ1-1	CASSPRRVPTEAFF	TGTGCCAGCAGCCCCCGGAGGGTCCCCACTGAAGCTTTCTTT
NA	NA	TRBV4-1	TRBJ2-7	CASSQDPQVQRYEQYF	TGCGCCAGCAGCCAAGATCCGCAGGTTCAACGCTACGAGCAGTACTTC
NA	NA	TRBV6-5	TRBJ2-5	CASTHAGAGETQYF	TGTGCCAGCACCCACGCGGGGGCGGGTGAGACCCAGTACTTC
NA	NA	TRBV30	TRBJ1-1	CAWSVQLGREAFF	TGTGCCTGGAGTGTACAACTAGGTCGAGAAGCTTTCTTT
NA	NA	TRBV6-5	TRBJ2-3	CASREGLLSTDTQYF	TGTGCCAGCAGAGAGGGACTCCTAAGCACAGATACGCAGTATTTT
once	TRBD1	TRBV27	TRBJ2-7	CASSLATGHYEQYF	TGTGCCAGCAGTTTAGCGACAGGGCACTACGAGCAGTACTTC
NA	TRBD2	TRBV5-1	TRBJ2-1	CASSLGQLAGGTGEQFF	TGCGCCAGCAGCTTGGGCCAACTAGCGGGAGGAACGGGTGAGCAGTTCTTC
NA	NA	TRBV28	TRBJ2-1	CASSLVDGRERYEQFF	TGTGCCAGCAGTTTAGTTGATGGTCGGGAGAGATATGAGCAGTTCTTC
NA	NA	TRBV6-6	TRBJ2-7	CASSNSQGAYEQYF	TGTGCCAGCAGCAACTCCCAAGGGGCCTACGAGCAGTACTTC
NA	TRBD2	TRBV7-6	TRBJ2-7	CASSFGTSGGYEQYF	TGTGCCAGCAGCTTTGGAACTAGCGGGGGGTACGAGCAGTACTTC
NA	NA	TRBV6-5	TRBJ1-1	CASSYDWLAEAFF	TGTGCCAGCAGTTACGACTGGCTCGCTGAAGCTTTCTTT
NA	NA	TRBV7-3	TRBJ2-1	CASSLTLLADEQFF	TGTGCCAGCAGCTTAACGTTGTTAGCAGATGAGCAGTTCTTC
few	TRBD2	TRBV4-3	TRBJ2-1	CASSQRGLREFNEQFF	TGCGCCAGCAGCCAAAGGGGTTTGCGGGAGTTCAATGAGCAGTTCTTC
NA	TRBD1	TRBV7-9	TRBJ1-3	CASSWGQTGNTIYF	TGTGCCAGCAGCTGGGGACAGACGGGAAACACCATATATTTT
NA	NA	TRBV6-5	TRBJ2-2	CASSYWAGASKGELFF	TGTGCCAGCAGTTACTGGGCGGGGGCCTCTAAGGGGGAGCTGTTTTTT
once	TRBD1	TRBV6-1	TRBJ1-2	CASSRQGDYGYTF	TGTGCCAGCAGTAGACAGGGGGACTATGGCTACACCTTC
NA	NA	TRBV7-9	TRBJ2-7	CASSRTGYSYEQYF	TGTGCCAGCAGCCGAACAGGGTACTCCTACGAGCAGTACTTC
NA	NA	TRBV7-2	TRBJ2-7	CASSSGRREQYF	TGTGCCAGCAGCAGCGGGCGGCGCGAGCAGTACTTC
NA	TRBD2	TRBV14	TRBJ2-7	CASSPSGRVGVSSYEQYF	TGTGCCAGCAGCCCTAGCGGGAGAGTTGGAGTTAGCTCCTACGAGCAGTACTTC
NA	TRBD2	TRBV9	TRBJ2-2	CASSPRLAVNTGELFF	TGTGCCAGCAGCCCTCGACTAGCGGTGAACACCGGGGAGCTGTTTTTT
NA	TRBD1	TRBV5-4	TRBJ1-2	CASSPVPGQEAAYGYTF	TGTGCCAGCAGCCCGGTCCCGGGACAGGAAGCAGCGTATGGCTACACCTTC
NA	TRBD1	TRBV29-1	TRBJ1-3	CSANSGTAGNTIYF	TGCAGCGCCAATTCCGGGACAGCAGGAAACACCATATATTTT
NA	NA	TRBV6-6	TRBJ1-2	CASSYSMQGLQYGYTF	TGTGCCAGCAGTTACTCGATGCAGGGGTTGCAATATGGCTACACCTTC
NA	NA	TRBV7-9	TRBJ2-2	CASSPGQNTGELFF	TGTGCCAGCAGCCCCGGACAGAACACCGGGGAGCTGTTTTTT
once	NA	TRBV7-9	TRBJ2-5	CASSPPRGQETQYF	TGTGCCAGCAGCCCCCCAAGGGGACAAGAGACCCAGTACTTC
NA	NA	TRBV6-6	TRBJ1-2	CASSRTSNVTF	TGTGCCAGCAGCCGTACCTCTAACGTCACCTTC
NA	NA	TRBV15	TRBJ2-1	CATSAASGTRYNEQFF	TGTGCCACCAGCGCCGCATCCGGGACACGGTACAATGAGCAGTTCTTC